This T cell receptor beta chain was recorded in a study of long-term antiretroviral therapy in people with HIV. The libraries were made with immunoSEQ v3.0 at survey level. The method was immunoSEQ multiplex PCR; TCRdb's version includes in-frame clones alone and lacks a portion of them. This sample has tens of thousands of clones, with 75% to 90% found just once. Turning to this clone: Other DNA sequences from this sample encode an identical CDR3 as well.

This CDR3 contains 13 residues. The V gene lost 3 bases and the J gene lost 2 bases, with 7 bases spanning the gap. The germline CDR1 and CDR2 sequences are MNHEY and SMNVEV (reference sequence). The rearrangement joins TRBV27 to TRBJ1-1; TRBD1 is a possible D gene (5 bases). The source of this sequence is a young man with HIV. Material: unsorted PBMCs, obtained 1 year after starting antiretroviral therapy. The CDR3 loop is CASSLGGNTEAFF. CDR3 sequence (DNA): TGTGCCAGCAGTTTGGGGGGTAACACTGAAGCTTTCTTT.